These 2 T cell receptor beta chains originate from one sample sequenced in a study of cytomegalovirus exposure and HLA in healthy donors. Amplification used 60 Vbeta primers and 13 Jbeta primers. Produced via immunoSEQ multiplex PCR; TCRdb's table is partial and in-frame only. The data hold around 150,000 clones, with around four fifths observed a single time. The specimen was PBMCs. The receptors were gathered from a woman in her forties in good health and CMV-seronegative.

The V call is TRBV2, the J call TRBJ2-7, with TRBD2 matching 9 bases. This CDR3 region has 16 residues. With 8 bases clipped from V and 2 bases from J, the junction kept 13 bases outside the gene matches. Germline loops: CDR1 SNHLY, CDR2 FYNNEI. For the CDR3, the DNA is TGTGCCAGCCAGGATAGGCTAGCGGGGACGGCCTACGAGCAGTACTTC. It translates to CASQDRLAGTAYEQYF.

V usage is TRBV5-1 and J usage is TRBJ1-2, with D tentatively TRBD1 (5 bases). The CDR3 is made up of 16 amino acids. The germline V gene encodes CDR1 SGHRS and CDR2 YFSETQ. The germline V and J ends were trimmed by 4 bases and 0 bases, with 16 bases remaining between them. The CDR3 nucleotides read TGCGCCAGCAGCCCGGGGGGGGGAGTTACTAACTATGGCTACACCTTC. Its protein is CASSPGGGVTNYGYTF.